The 19 T cell receptor beta chains below all came from one sample that was sequenced in a study of neurological immune-mediated disorders. TCRdb recomputed calls from the 5' RACE reads with MiXCR, one row per CDR3 protein. Of approximately 68,000 distinct CDR3 sequences in the sample, 4.8% were seen once. The sample was PBMCs. These receptors originate from a woman between 65 and 79 years old with multiple sclerosis.

This clonotype was detected ten times or more. V usage is TRBV20-1 and J usage is TRBJ2-1; TRBD1 matches at 8 bases. The length of the CDR3 is 15 residues. The trim removed 6 bases at V and 4 bases at J, leaving 11 bases unmatched. CDR1 and CDR2 (germline): DFQATT, SNEGSKA (reference sequence). In nucleotides, the CDR3 is TGCAGTGCGCCAGAACAGGGGGAATCATACAATGAGCAGTTCTTC. It specifies CSAPEQGESYNEQFF.

This clonotype showed up many times. This chain uses TRBV12-3 or TRBV12-4 with TRBJ2-2; D gene unclear. Trimming stripped 6 bases from V and 6 bases from J, with 5 bases between. The CDR3 has 11 amino acids. CDR3 amino acids: CASSQSGELFF. CDR3 in DNA: TGTGCCAGCAGCCAGTCCGGGGAGCTGTTTTTT.

This clonotype was counted ten times or more. This chain uses TRBV5-1 with TRBJ1-6; 9 bases fit TRBD1. This CDR3 region has 15 residues. V lost 0 bases and J lost 10; bases outside the gene matches: 5. CDR1 and CDR2 from the germline V gene are SGHRS and YFSETQ. The CDR3 nucleotides are TGCGCCAGCAGCTTGGTCCGGGACAGGGAGTCACCCCTCCACTTT. Amino acids: CASSLVRDRESPLHF. Supplemented by reference TRBV5-1 and TRBJ1-6, the full variable domain reads KAGVTQTPRYLIKTRGQQVTLSCSPISGHRSVSWYQQTPGQGLQFLFEYFSETQRNKGNFPGRFSGRQFSNSRSEMNVSTLELGDSALYLCASSLVRDRESPLHFGNGTRLTVT.

The chain combines TRBV7-7 with TRBJ2-5; D tentatively reads TRBD1 or TRBD2 (6 bases each). This CDR3 contains 16 residues. Germline lookup yields CDR1 SSHAT and CDR2 FNYEAQ (reference sequence). Trimming cost V 1 base and J 0 bases, with 12 bases left between them. DNA for the CDR3: TGTGCCAGCAGCTTAGTTGGAGGGGGGAACCAAGAGACCCAGTACTTC. This sequence encodes CASSLVGGGNQETQYF.

This clonotype appeared many times. The gene calls are TRBV5-5 and TRBJ1-6; D uncertain. This CDR3 is 15 amino acids long. Deletions cut 0 bases from V and 6 bases from J, with 10 bases between. Germline CDR1 is SGHKS and CDR2 is YYEKEE (reference sequence). The CDR3 DNA reads as TGTGCCAGCAGCTTGGTAGGAGGGTTTAATTCACCCCTCCACTTT. This encodes CASSLVGGFNSPLHF.

This clonotype was seen many times. The rearrangement joins TRBV12-3 or TRBV12-4 to TRBJ2-3, with 7 bases identical to TRBD2. V lost 4 bases, J lost 4 bases, and 11 bases stayed unmatched. CDR3 length: 16 residues. The CDR3, as DNA: TGTGCCAGCAGTTCGATCTATGGGAGGGACCCAGATACGCAGTATTTT. Its protein is CASSSIYGRDPDTQYF.

This chain uses TRBV4-1 with TRBJ2-7; no clear D gene. CDR3 length: 12 residues. V was shortened by 5 bases and J by 7 bases, with 12 bases between the two germline ends. The V gene's germline CDR1 is MGHRA and CDR2 YSYEKL. CDR3 nucleotides: TGCGCCAGCAGCGGCTACTACGGGGAGCAGTACTTC. This encodes CASSGYYGEQYF.

This clonotype was detected ten times or more. The CDR3 sequence is CSAPSGGSSSYNEQFF. The CDR3 region has the DNA TGCAGTGCTCCCTCGGGCGGGAGTAGTTCCTACAATGAGCAGTTCTTC. J is TRBJ2-1 and V is TRBV20-1, with 7 bases matching TRBD2. The CDR3 spans 16 residues. V shed 5 bases and J 1 base; nucleotides not matched to a gene: 11. In germline, CDR1 is DFQATT, CDR2 SNEGSKA (reference sequence).

V and J are TRBV6-5 and TRBJ2-3; TRBD2 matches 7 bases. Germline V gene sequence: CDR1 MNHEY, CDR2 SVGAGI. The CDR3 is 17 amino acids. The ends lost 8 bases at V and 0 bases at J; junction bases unmatched: 14. The CDR3 DNA follows: TGTGCCAGCCCGTCCCCGGCCGTTAGCGGGAGCACAGATACGCAGTATTTT. Amino acid sequence: CASPSPAVSGSTDTQYF.

This clonotype has more than one count but fewer than ten. The DNA of the CDR3 is TGTGCCAGCAGCTTATGGGGACCGATCAATCAGCCCCAGCATTTT. Protein sequence: CASSLWGPINQPQHF. This chain joins TRBV7-2 and TRBJ1-5, with D perhaps matching TRBD1 (5 bases). This CDR3 has 15 amino acids. V was trimmed by 2 bases and J by 3 bases, leaving 11 bases between them. CDR1 and CDR2 (germline): SGHTA, FQGNSA.

The sample holds many counts of this clonotype. J is TRBJ2-3 and V is TRBV27; the match to TRBD2 covers 7 bases. Trimming took 4 bases from V and 2 from J; bases not matched to a gene: 9. Germline values: CDR1 MNHEY, CDR2 SMNVEV (reference sequence). This CDR3 has 16 residues. The CDR3 loop reads CASSSLSGIITDTQYF. CDR3 nucleotides: TGTGCCAGCAGTTCCCTAAGCGGGATCATCACAGATACGCAGTATTTT.

This clonotype was seen repeatedly, ten times or more. The gene calls are TRBV20-1 and TRBJ2-1; TRBD2 matches 8 bases. CDR3 length: 13 amino acids. With V trimmed by 6 bases and J by 11 bases, 12 bases remained unmatched. Germline V lookup: CDR1 DFQATT, CDR2 SNEGSKA (reference sequence). The CDR3 region has the DNA TGCAGTGCGCATCTCCCTAGCGGGCAAAAGCAGTTCTTC. It encodes CSAHLPSGQKQFF.

In this sample, this clonotype turned up many times. The V gene is TRBV2, the J gene TRBJ1-1, with D perhaps matching TRBD1 (6 bases). Germline CDR1 is SNHLY and CDR2 is FYNNEI. Trimming removed 4 bases at V and 1 base at J, with 16 bases between. The CDR3 has 16 amino acids. CDR3 DNA sequence: TGTGCCAGCAGTGCCCAGGGACACCAGACGAACACTGAAGCTTTCTTT. Its translation: CASSAQGHQTNTEAFF.

This clonotype was found a few times. The rearrangement uses TRBV6-5 and TRBJ1-3; D is undetermined. The V end lost 0 bases, the J end lost 2 bases, and 8 bases lay between the germline ends. The germline CDR1 and CDR2 sequences are MNHEY and SVGAGI. There are 15 residues in the CDR3. CDR3 in amino acids: CASSYSRGPGNTIYF. The CDR3 DNA sequence: TGTGCCAGCAGTTACTCCCGGGGTCCTGGAAACACCATATATTTT.

This clonotype was observed at least ten times. V is TRBV25-1 and J is TRBJ1-2; D is perhaps TRBD1 (5 bases). Germline CDR1 reads MGHDK; CDR2 reads SYGVNS. The CDR3 extends over 14 amino acids. V was trimmed by 2 bases and J by 8 bases, leaving 15 bases between them. The CDR3 nucleotides are TGTGCCAGCAGTGAAGGGGGACGTAGTGACGGCTACACCTTC. Translation gives CASSEGGRSDGYTF.

This clonotype was counted at least ten times. This sequence joins TRBV6-2 or TRBV6-3 and TRBJ1-2, with D unclear. This CDR3 spans 13 amino acids. Germline-derived CDR1 and CDR2 are MNHEY and SVGEGT. Trimming left V 2 bases short and J 6 bases short, with 10 bases between. The CDR3: CASSYERRNGYTF. The CDR3 DNA sequence: TGTGCCAGCAGTTACGAGAGAAGGAATGGCTACACCTTC.

This clonotype has at least ten counts. The chain has TRBV15 and TRBJ2-3; no clear D gene. Looked up from germline, CDR1 is LNHNV and CDR2 is YYDKDF (reference sequence). The CDR3 spans 13 residues. Trimming cost V 3 bases and J 6 bases, with 10 bases left between them. In DNA form, the CDR3 reads TGTGCCACCAGCAGTCGACTGGCGGATACGCAGTATTTT. This translates into CATSSRLADTQYF.

This clonotype was counted between two and nine times. The chain joins TRBV18 to TRBJ2-2, with TRBD2 matching over 10 bases. With 6 bases clipped from V and 6 bases from J, the junction kept 10 bases outside the gene matches. Germline CDR1 and CDR2: KGHSH and LQKENI. The CDR3 has 16 amino acids. As DNA, the CDR3 is TGTGCCAGCTCGGACGATAGCGGGAGGACGGCCGGGGAGCTGTTTTTT. It translates to CASSDDSGRTAGELFF. Filled out from reference TRBV18 and TRBJ2-2, the complete variable domain reads NAGVMQNPRHLVRRRGQEARLRCSPMKGHSHVYWYRQLPEEGLKFMVYLQKENIIDESGMPKERFSAEFPKEGPSILRIQQVVRGDSAAYFCASSDDSGRTAGELFFGEGSRLTVL.

This clonotype has only a few counts. The rearrangement uses TRBV7-9 and TRBJ2-7; 9 bases are a match to TRBD2. Germline V CDR1 and CDR2: SEHNR, FQNEAQ (reference sequence). The CDR3 is 12 residues long. V shed 6 bases, J shed 7 bases, and the junction held 4 bases outside the gene matches. CDR3 region: CASSQTSGEQYF. CDR3 bases: TGTGCCAGCAGTCAGACTAGCGGTGAGCAGTACTTC.